One sample yielded the 9 T cell receptor beta chains listed below, sequenced in a study of cytomegalovirus exposure and HLA in healthy donors. Measured with immunoSEQ multiplex PCR; TCRdb has only the in-frame clones, and not every one. Counted here are around 200,000 clones, 80% to 90% occurring once; the ten biggest clones make up about 2.9%. Sequencing input: PBMCs. These receptors came from a woman aged 18-30 years in good health and CMV-seronegative.

The gene calls are TRBV29-1 and TRBJ1-4; possible D gene TRBD1, 6 bases. Germline CDR1 SQVTM, CDR2 ANQGSEA. CDR3 length equals 19 residues. V gave up 0 bases and J gave up 2 bases, with 22 bases separating them. CDR3 bases: TGCAGCGTTGAAGATCTGACAGGCAGCAAAGACGAGACTAATGAAAAACTGTTTTTT. Translating gives CSVEDLTGSKDETNEKLFF.

The chain has TRBV6-1 and TRBJ2-7, with a tentative D call TRBD1 (6 bases). V was shortened by 7 bases and J by 4 bases, with 8 bases between the two germline ends. Germline V gives CDR1 MNHNS, CDR2 SASEGT. This CDR3 spans 11 amino acids. The CDR3 sequence: CASTQGYEQYF. The CDR3 region has the DNA TGTGCCAGCACCCAGGGGTACGAGCAGTACTTC.

The rearrangement uses TRBV7-8 and TRBJ2-7; D is ambiguous. The CDR3 length is 15 residues. The germline V and J ends were trimmed by 1 base and 3 bases, with 13 bases remaining between them. Germline V lookup: CDR1 SGHVS, CDR2 FQNEAQ. CDR3 region: CASSLGSARSYEQYF. DNA of the CDR3: TGTGCCAGCAGCTTAGGGTCTGCGCGAAGCTACGAGCAGTACTTC.

The chain has TRBV27 and TRBJ2-7; D is possibly TRBD1 (6 bases). CDR1 is MNHEY and CDR2 is SMNVEV in the germline V gene (reference sequence). Trimming removed 5 bases at V and 6 bases at J, with 17 bases between. The CDR3 totals 14 residues. The CDR3: CASSPVQGVGEQYF. As DNA, the CDR3 is TGTGCCAGCAGTCCTGTACAGGGAGTGGGCGAGCAGTACTTC.

The chain is built from TRBV5-1 and TRBJ2-2; D possibly corresponds to TRBD2 (6 bases). Per the germline V gene, CDR1 is SGHRS and CDR2 is YFSETQ. V dropped 3 bases and J dropped 4 bases, with 13 bases sitting between them. This CDR3 is built from 15 residues. The CDR3 sequence: CASSSLAGTTGELFF. The CDR3 bases are TGCGCCAGCAGCTCTCTCGCGGGAACCACCGGGGAGCTGTTTTTT.

The chain is built from TRBV19 and TRBJ2-1; 9 nucleotides line up with TRBD2. With 7 bases clipped from V and 9 bases from J, the junction kept 10 bases outside the gene matches. The V gene's germline CDR1 is LNHDA and CDR2 SQIVND (reference sequence). The CDR3 covers 14 residues. CDR3 loop: CASNDAGGLGEQFF. The CDR3 coding sequence is TGTGCCAGTAACGACGCGGGAGGGTTAGGTGAGCAGTTCTTC.

This sequence joins TRBV28 and TRBJ2-1, with D uncertain. Deletions cut 1 base from V and 3 bases from J, with 10 bases between. CDR3 length equals 15 residues. Germline V lookup: CDR1 MDHEN, CDR2 SYDVKM. The CDR3 DNA follows: TGTGCCAGCAGTTTATTCGCGGCACGCTACAATGAGCAGTTCTTC. Protein: CASSLFAARYNEQFF.

The gene calls are TRBV28 and TRBJ1-2; a possible D gene is TRBD1 (6 bases). Trimming shortened V by 3 bases and J by 3 bases, and 17 bases separated the two germline ends. CDR3 length: 16 amino acids. Germline loops: CDR1 MDHEN, CDR2 SYDVKM. CDR3 region: CASSFAGGALYYGYTF. CDR3 in DNA: TGTGCCAGCAGTTTTGCGGGGGGGGCCCTCTACTATGGCTACACCTTC.

V and J are TRBV7-9 and TRBJ1-2; 11 bases are shared with TRBD1. Germline loops: CDR1 SEHNR, CDR2 FQNEAQ (reference sequence). The trim removed 2 bases at V and 4 bases at J, leaving 3 bases unmatched. This CDR3 is built from 15 residues. CDR3 in amino acids: CASSLLGTGGYGYTF. In DNA, the CDR3 is TGTGCCAGCAGCTTATTAGGGACAGGGGGCTATGGCTACACCTTC.